This T cell receptor (beta chain) was captured in a study of beta chain features in type 1 diabetes. As every portion of the isolated RNA was reverse transcribed, the sequencing read expressed TCRB transcripts. Libraries were prepared by immunoSEQ multiplex PCR; TCRdb keeps only in-frame clonotypes and omits some of them. The profile shows over 300,000 clones, around 8% of them singletons. V lost 1 base and J 7 bases, leaving 10 bases between the germline ends. Germline V gives CDR1 SGHTA, CDR2 FQGNSA. The CDR3 is made up of 13 amino acids. Study-level findings and limits: Across patients, naive, central memory and Treg TCRB repertoires exhibited apparently greater similarity than was observed across healthy donors. Whether HLA type affects TCRB rearrangement stayed undetermined in the present work.

There are a few counts of this clone. Its target is unknown. Source material: central memory CD4+ T cells from blood. This receptor was taken from a woman between 18 and 29 years old in good health. The chain has TRBV7-2 and TRBJ2-5; no firm D call. The CDR3 reads CASSLEVLGTQYF. The CDR3 coding sequence is TGTGCCAGCAGCTTAGAGGTATTAGGGACCCAGTACTTC. Complete variable domain (other parts from reference TRBV7-2 and TRBJ2-5): GAGVSQSPSNKVTEKGKDVELRCDPISGHTALYWYRQSLGQGLEFLIYFQGNSAPDKSGLPSDRFSAERTGGSVSTLTIQRTQQEDSAVYLCASSLEVLGTQYFGPGTRLLVL.